These T cell receptor beta chains were read from a single sample in a study of blood T cell repertoires in COVID-19. The table came from immunoSEQ multiplex PCR; TCRdb's copy has only in-frame clones and leaves some out. The top ten hold about 4.8% of the sample, which has 150,000 to 200,000 clones, 92% seen once. The sequencing input was peripheral blood. These receptors all come from a man aged 30-40 years with COVID-19, enrolled during active disease. Both conserved end residues are trimmed from each CDR3. The order of the fields is clone size, J gene, CDR3 length, V gene, CDR3 protein. Part of the rows lack a size; the others show once, few, many or a class for expanded clones.

.,TRBJ1-1,11,TRBV12-3/TRBV12-4,ASSSLVHTEAF
.,TRBJ2-7,13,TRBV3-1/TRBV3-2,ASSHPSQGVYEQY
.,TRBJ1-1,11,TRBV24-1,ATSALENTEAF
.,TRBJ1-5,14,TRBV19,ASSLLRGGMHQPQH
once,TRBJ2-2,13,TRBV6-5,ASRIAGANTGELF
.,TRBJ2-5,12,TRBV7-9,ASSFPGTQETQY
.,TRBJ1-1,13,TRBV14,ASSHLGLRSTEAF
.,TRBJ2-3,16,TRBV4-1,ASSRLGLAGGLTDTQY
once,TRBJ2-5,13,TRBV18,ASSPPGLGVETQY
.,TRBJ1-4,11,TRBV30,AWSGGPGEKLF
once,TRBJ2-5,15,TRBV7-2,ASSYRTSGGARETQY
.,TRBJ2-1,11,TRBV4-3,ASSRGGAYEQF
.,TRBJ1-2,12,TRBV25-1,ASSPPTGGGGYT
medium-sized,TRBJ2-7,12,TRBV19,ASSLLDRVTEQY
.,TRBJ1-6,13,TRBV27,ASSEGRRGNSPLH
.,TRBJ2-5,17,TRBV5-1,ASSLGKLGGGIKQETQY
.,TRBJ1-5,14,TRBV19,ASRLSVGQGNQPQH
.,TRBJ2-6,13,TRBV5-5,ASSHTVAGANVLT
once,TRBJ2-7,13,TRBV6-6,ASSYLGSALYEQY
few,TRBJ1-2,14,TRBV7-9,ASSSGQGASNYGYT
.,TRBJ1-1,13,TRBV7-3,ASSPGQLPSTEAF
.,TRBJ1-6,14,TRBV4-1,ASSQNTPGSNSPLH
.,TRBJ1-6,11,TRBV5-5,ASGRQNESPLH
.,TRBJ2-1,12,TRBV4-1,ASSPRWVSHEQF
.,TRBJ1-1,16,TRBV6-2/TRBV6-3,ASSFPEATDREDTEAF
.,TRBJ1-2,12,TRBV10-3,AISEVTRAGGYT
few,TRBJ1-1,13,TRBV3-1/TRBV3-2,ASSQLGQGNTEAF
.,TRBJ1-5,9,TRBV7-2,ASSADRAQH
.,TRBJ2-2,12,TRBV30,AWTGQGAGGELF
.,TRBJ1-2,12,TRBV7-2,ASSLDPVINGYT
.,TRBJ2-2,14,TRBV19,ASSINRGLDTGELF
.,TRBJ2-1,13,TRBV27,ASSPTTGSYNEQF
once,TRBJ2-1,11,TRBV10-3,AISELGLAETF
few,TRBJ2-1,12,TRBV7-9,ASSLGGRWDEQF
.,TRBJ2-3,11,TRBV5-5,ASSPSSTDTQY
.,TRBJ2-1,14,TRBV4-2,ASSVQAGSSYNEQF
.,TRBJ2-7,12,TRBV28,ASGRRGSRYEQY
once,TRBJ1-1,10,TRBV2,ASSSLAIEAF
.,TRBJ1-2,13,TRBV6-5,ASSLTRQGVYGYT
few,TRBJ2-2,15,TRBV19,ASSDTGQGNWVGELF
.,TRBJ2-3,13,TRBV9,ASSSRGGLTDTQY
.,TRBJ1-2,13,TRBV4-1,ASSQEGGQFYGYT
.,TRBJ1-2,14,TRBV6-6,ASSIGTGGQRGGYT
.,TRBJ1-1,11,TRBV7-9,AGGDELYTEAF
.,TRBJ2-2,15,TRBV14,ASSQRQGVSNTGELF
few,TRBJ2-1,13,TRBV9,ASSPVAGAGNEQF
.,TRBJ1-3,12,TRBV6-5,ASRRTVTGNTIY
.,TRBJ2-7,18,TRBV21-1,ASRRGRLAGRPGFYFEQY
.,TRBJ2-1,14,TRBV21-1,ASSKDRGGRHDEQF
.,TRBJ1-1,13,TRBV18,ASSPREHENTEAF
.,TRBJ2-4,17,TRBV29-1,SVEDGVELSYLSKNIQY
.,TRBJ2-7,13,TRBV7-8,ASSSAGGDSYEQY